This TCR beta chain was sequenced during a study of T cell clones after liver transplantation. At the level of the study: Post-transplant blood was tracked for graft-donor-reactive T cell clones identified in a pre-transplant mixed lymphocyte reaction. Without induction therapy, subjects received standard immunosuppression until 12-24 months post-transplant. Study outcomes and limitations: The donor-reactive repertoire was only partly measurable in a couple of subjects, lacking donor cells. Graft donor-reactive T cells possibly entered the graft instead of undergoing deletion.

Germline V gene lookup returns CDR1 SQVTM and CDR2 ANQGSEA. After removal of 4 bases from V and 8 bases from J, the junction contained 8 bases not matched to a gene. The CDR3 has 14 amino acids. Sequenced by immunoSEQ multiplex PCR; TCRdb stores in-frame clones only, minus some. The table lists fewer than 85,000 clones, 75% to 85% of them singletons. Concerning this clone itself: Its antigen is as yet unknown.

The material sequenced was CD4+ T cells from blood, taken 12 months after liver transplant. This clonotype was obtained from a human patient who received a liver transplant. Some of these T cells may belong to the graft donor. V and J are TRBV29-1 and TRBJ2-7, with 13 bases matching TRBD2. The CDR3 region has the DNA TGCAGCGTTGGTTTAGGGACTAGCGGGGTAAAGCAGTACTTC. Translation: CSVGLGTSGVKQYF.